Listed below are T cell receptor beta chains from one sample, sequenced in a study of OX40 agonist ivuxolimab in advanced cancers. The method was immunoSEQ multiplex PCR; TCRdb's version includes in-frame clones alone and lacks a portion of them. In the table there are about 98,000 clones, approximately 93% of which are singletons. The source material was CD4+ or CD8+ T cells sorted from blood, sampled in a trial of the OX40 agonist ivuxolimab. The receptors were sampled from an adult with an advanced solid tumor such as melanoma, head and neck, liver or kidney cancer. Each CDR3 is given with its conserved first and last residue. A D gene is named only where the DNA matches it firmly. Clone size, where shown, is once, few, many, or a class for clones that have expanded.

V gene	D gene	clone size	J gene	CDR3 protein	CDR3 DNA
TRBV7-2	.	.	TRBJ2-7	CASSLVFRGPEQYF	TGTGCCAGCAGCTTAGTTTTCAGGGGTCCCGAGCAGTACTTC
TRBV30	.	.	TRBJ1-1	CAWSVAGWTEAFF	TGTGCCTGGAGTGTGGCAGGGTGGACTGAAGCTTTCTTT
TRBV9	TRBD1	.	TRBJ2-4	CASSPWTGENIQYF	TGTGCCAGCAGCCCATGGACAGGCGAAAACATTCAGTACTTC
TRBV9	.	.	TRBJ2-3	CASSERGTDTQYF	TGTGCCAGCAGCGAAAGGGGTACAGATACGCAGTATTTT
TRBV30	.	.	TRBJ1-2	CACKGDGYTF	TGTGCCTGTAAGGGAGATGGCTACACCTTC
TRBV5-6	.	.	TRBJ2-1	CASSWDYNEQFF	TGTGCCAGCAGCTGGGATTACAATGAGCAGTTCTTC
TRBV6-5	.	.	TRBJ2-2	CASSYPGTGELFF	TGTGCCAGCAGTTACCCCGGGACCGGGGAGCTGTTTTTT
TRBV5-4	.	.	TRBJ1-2	CASSAGGLSSLYGYTF	TGTGCCAGCAGCGCGGGGGGGCTTAGTAGCCTCTATGGCTACACCTTC
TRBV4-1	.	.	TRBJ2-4	CASSPKPLNIQYF	TGCGCCAGCAGCCCCAAACCCTTAAACATTCAGTACTTC
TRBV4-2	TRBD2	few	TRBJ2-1	CASSRGLAGNNEQFF	TGTGCCAGCAGCCGCGGACTAGCGGGAAACAATGAGCAGTTCTTC
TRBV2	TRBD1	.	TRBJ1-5	CASRRDRSYQPQHF	TGTGCCAGCAGGAGGGACAGGTCTTATCAGCCCCAGCATTTT
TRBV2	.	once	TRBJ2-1	CASSEDRQGRQFF	TGTGCCAGCAGTGAAGATCGCCAGGGTAGGCAGTTCTTC
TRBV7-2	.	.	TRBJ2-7	CASSLSHEQYF	TGTGCCAGCAGCTTATCCCACGAGCAGTACTTC
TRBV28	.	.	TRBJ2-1	CASSPTSSYNEQFF	TGTGCCAGCAGCCCTACCAGTTCCTACAATGAGCAGTTCTTC
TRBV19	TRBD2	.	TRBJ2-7	CASSYRTSGLYEQYF	TGTGCCAGTAGTTATCGGACTAGCGGGCTCTACGAGCAGTACTTC
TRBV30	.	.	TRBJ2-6	CAWSGNRVPGANVLTF	TGTGCCTGGAGTGGAAACAGGGTCCCTGGGGCCAACGTCCTGACTTTC
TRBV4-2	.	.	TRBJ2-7	CASSQDLGRQGYEQYF	TGTGCCAGCAGCCAAGATCTGGGTCGGCAGGGCTACGAGCAGTACTTC
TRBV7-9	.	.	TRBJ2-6	CASSLRSSYGANVLTF	TGTGCCAGCAGCTTAAGGTCGTCGTATGGGGCCAACGTCCTGACTTTC
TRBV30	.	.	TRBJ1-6	CAWTRSQGPLHF	TGTGCCTGGACCAGGTCACAGGGTCCCCTCCACTTT
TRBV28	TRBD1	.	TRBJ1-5	CASRGTGSLSNQPQHF	TGTGCCAGCAGGGGGACAGGATCGCTAAGCAATCAGCCCCAGCATTTT
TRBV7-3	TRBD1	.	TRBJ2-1	CASSYQGGQQFF	TGTGCCAGCAGCTACCAAGGGGGCCAGCAGTTCTTC
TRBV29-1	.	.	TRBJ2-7	CSVEDGDISYEQYF	TGCAGCGTTGAAGATGGGGACATTTCCTACGAGCAGTACTTC
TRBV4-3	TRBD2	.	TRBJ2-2	CASSLSGVAGELFF	TGCGCCAGCAGCCTCAGCGGGGTTGCCGGGGAGCTGTTTTTT
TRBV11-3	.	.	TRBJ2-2	CASSLVTGELFF	TGTGCCAGCAGCTTAGTTACCGGGGAGCTGTTTTTT
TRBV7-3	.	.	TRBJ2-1	CASSLTGAAYNEQFF	TGTGCCAGCAGCTTAACGGGGGCTGCCTACAATGAGCAGTTCTTC
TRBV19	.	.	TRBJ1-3	CASSVEQDYFSGNTIYF	TGTGCCAGTAGCGTGGAACAGGACTACTTCTCTGGAAACACCATATATTTT
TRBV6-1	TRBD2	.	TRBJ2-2	CASSHGGANTGELFF	TGTGCCAGCAGCCACGGGGGGGCTAACACCGGGGAGCTGTTTTTT
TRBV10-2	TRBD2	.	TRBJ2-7	CASSEPLAGGPNEQYF	TGCGCCAGCAGTGAGCCGTTAGCGGGGGGGCCCAACGAGCAGTACTTC
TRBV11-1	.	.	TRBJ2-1	CASSLTPSSYNEQFF	TGTGCCAGCAGCTTAACGCCGAGCTCCTACAATGAGCAGTTCTTC
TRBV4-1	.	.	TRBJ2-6	CASSQVLVFPSGANVLTF	TGCGCCAGCAGCCAAGTCCTGGTGTTTCCCTCTGGGGCCAACGTCCTGACTTTC
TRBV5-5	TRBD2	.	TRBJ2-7	CASSFGGSGVPYEQYF	TGTGCCAGCAGCTTCGGAGGAAGCGGGGTTCCATACGAGCAGTACTTC
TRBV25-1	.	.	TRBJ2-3	CASATPADTQYF	TGTGCCAGCGCGACCCCCGCAGATACGCAGTATTTT
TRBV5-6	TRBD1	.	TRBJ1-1	CASLRTGGLMAFF	TGTGCCAGCCTTCGGACAGGGGGCCTTATGGCTTTCTTT
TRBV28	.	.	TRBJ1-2	CASSLWPASNYGYTF	TGTGCCAGCAGTTTGTGGCCAGCCTCTAACTATGGCTACACCTTC
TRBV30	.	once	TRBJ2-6	CAWAPKFFYSGANVLTF	TGTGCCTGGGCCCCAAAATTTTTTTACTCTGGGGCCAACGTCCTGACTTTC
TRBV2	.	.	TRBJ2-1	CASKWGAHEQFF	TGTGCCAGCAAATGGGGTGCGCATGAGCAGTTCTTC
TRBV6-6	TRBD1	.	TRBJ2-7	CASSSGTGGEQYF	TGTGCCAGCAGTTCCGGGACAGGCGGCGAGCAGTACTTC
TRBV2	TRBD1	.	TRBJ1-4	CASRQGFEKLFF	TGTGCCAGCAGACAGGGGTTCGAAAAACTGTTTTTT
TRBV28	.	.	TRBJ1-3	CASSLAGTGNTIYF	TGTGCCAGCAGTTTAGCAGGGACTGGAAACACCATATATTTT
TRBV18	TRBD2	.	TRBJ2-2	CASTSGLAANTGELFF	TGTGCCAGCACTTCAGGACTAGCGGCGAACACCGGGGAGCTGTTTTTT
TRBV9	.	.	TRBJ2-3	CASSVGRWGTDTQYF	TGTGCCAGCAGCGTAGGGCGGTGGGGTACAGATACGCAGTATTTT
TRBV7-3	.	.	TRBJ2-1	CASSLRQTLYNEQFF	TGTGCCAGCAGCTTACGACAGACCCTGTACAATGAGCAGTTCTTC
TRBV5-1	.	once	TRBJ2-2	CASSLEGVPGELFF	TGCGCCAGCAGCTTGGAAGGGGTCCCCGGGGAGCTGTTTTTT
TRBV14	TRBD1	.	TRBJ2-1	CASSLTGGTGRLRGYNEQFF	TGTGCCAGCAGCCTAACCGGGGGGACAGGGCGCCTGAGGGGTTACAATGAGCAGTTCTTC
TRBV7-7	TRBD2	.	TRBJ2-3	CASSLHSGRSTDTQYF	TGTGCTAGCAGCTTACATAGCGGGCGAAGCACAGATACGCAGTATTTT